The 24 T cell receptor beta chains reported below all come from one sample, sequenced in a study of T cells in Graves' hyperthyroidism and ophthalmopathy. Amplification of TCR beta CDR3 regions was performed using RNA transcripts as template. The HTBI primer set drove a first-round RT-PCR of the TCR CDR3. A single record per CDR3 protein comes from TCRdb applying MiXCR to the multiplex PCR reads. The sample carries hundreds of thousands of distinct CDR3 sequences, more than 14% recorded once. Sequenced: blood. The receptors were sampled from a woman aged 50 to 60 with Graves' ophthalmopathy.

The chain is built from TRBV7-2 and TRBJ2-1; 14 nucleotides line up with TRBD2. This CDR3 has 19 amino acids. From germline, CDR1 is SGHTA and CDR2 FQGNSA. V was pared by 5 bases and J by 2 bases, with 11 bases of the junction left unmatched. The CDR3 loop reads CASSRLGLAGARAYNEQFF. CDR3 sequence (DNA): TGTGCCAGCAGCCGATTGGGACTAGCGGGAGCTAGGGCCTACAATGAGCAGTTCTTC.

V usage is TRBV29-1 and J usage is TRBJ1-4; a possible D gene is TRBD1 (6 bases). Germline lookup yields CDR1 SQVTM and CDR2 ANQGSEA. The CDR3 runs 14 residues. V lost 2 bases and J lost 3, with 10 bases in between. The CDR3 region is CSVEYRAANEKLFF. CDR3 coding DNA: TGCAGCGTTGAATACAGGGCGGCTAATGAAAAACTGTTTTTT. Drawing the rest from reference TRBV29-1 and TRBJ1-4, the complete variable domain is SAVISQKPSRDICQRGTSLTIQCQVDSQVTMMFWYRQQPGQSLTLIATANQGSEATYESGFVIDKFPISRPNLTFSTLTVSNMSPEDSSIYLCSVEYRAANEKLFFGSGTQLSVL.

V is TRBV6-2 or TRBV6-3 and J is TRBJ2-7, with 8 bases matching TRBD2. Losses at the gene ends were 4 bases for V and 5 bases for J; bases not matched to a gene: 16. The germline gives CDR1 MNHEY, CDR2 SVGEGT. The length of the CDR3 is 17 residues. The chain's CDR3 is CASSWGLRPGLDNEQYF. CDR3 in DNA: TGTGCCAGCAGTTGGGGACTCCGACCGGGACTAGATAACGAGCAGTACTTC.

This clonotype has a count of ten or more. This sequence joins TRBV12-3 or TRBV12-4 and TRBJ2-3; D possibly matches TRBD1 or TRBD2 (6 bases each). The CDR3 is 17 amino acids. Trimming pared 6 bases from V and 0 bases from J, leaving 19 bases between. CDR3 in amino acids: CASSYPRGEVSTDTQYF. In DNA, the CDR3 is TGTGCCAGCAGCTACCCTAGGGGGGAGGTGAGCACAGATACGCAGTATTTT.

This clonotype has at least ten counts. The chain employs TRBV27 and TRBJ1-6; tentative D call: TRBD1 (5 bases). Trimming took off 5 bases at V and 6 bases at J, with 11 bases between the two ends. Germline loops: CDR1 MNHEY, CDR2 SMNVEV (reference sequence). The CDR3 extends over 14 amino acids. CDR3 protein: CASSPRGGNSPLHF. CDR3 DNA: TGTGCCAGCAGTCCAAGGGGCGGTAATTCACCCCTCCACTTT.

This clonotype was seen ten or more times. This chain's CDR3 is CASSSLLAGATSSYNEQFF. CDR3 sequence (DNA): TGTGCCAGCAGCTCGTTACTAGCGGGAGCTACGAGCTCCTACAATGAGCAGTTCTTC. The chain employs TRBV7-8 and TRBJ2-1, with TRBD2 identical over 11 bases. Germline assignment: CDR1 SGHVS and CDR2 FQNEAQ. The J segment lost 0 bases and the V segment lost 4 bases, leaving 11 bases of the junction unmatched. This CDR3 comprises 19 residues.

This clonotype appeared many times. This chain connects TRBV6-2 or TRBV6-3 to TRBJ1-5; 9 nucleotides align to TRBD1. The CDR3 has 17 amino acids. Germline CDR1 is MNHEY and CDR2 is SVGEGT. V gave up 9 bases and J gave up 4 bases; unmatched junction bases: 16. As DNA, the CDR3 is TGTGCCAGTACCAAATATACCGGGACAGGGTTGAATCAGCCCCAGCATTTT. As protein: CASTKYTGTGLNQPQHF.

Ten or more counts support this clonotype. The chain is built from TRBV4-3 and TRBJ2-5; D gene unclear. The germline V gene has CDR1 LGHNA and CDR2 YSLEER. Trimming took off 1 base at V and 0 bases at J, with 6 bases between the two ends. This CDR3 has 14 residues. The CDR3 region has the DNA TGCGCCAGCAGCCAAGCCCCGAACCAAGAGACCCAGTACTTC. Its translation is CASSQAPNQETQYF.

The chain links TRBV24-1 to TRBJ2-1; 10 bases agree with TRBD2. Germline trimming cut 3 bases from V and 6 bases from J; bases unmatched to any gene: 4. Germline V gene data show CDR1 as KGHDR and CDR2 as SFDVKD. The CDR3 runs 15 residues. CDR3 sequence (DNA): TGTGCCACCAGTGATCCCCTAGCGGGAGCCAATGAGCAGTTCTTC. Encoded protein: CATSDPLAGANEQFF.

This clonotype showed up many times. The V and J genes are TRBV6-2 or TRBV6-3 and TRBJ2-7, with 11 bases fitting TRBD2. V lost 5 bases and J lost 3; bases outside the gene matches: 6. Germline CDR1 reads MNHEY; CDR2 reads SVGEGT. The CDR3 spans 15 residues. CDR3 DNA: TGTGCCAGCAGTCGACCTAGCGGGAGGTTCTACGAGCAGTACTTC. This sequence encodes CASSRPSGRFYEQYF.

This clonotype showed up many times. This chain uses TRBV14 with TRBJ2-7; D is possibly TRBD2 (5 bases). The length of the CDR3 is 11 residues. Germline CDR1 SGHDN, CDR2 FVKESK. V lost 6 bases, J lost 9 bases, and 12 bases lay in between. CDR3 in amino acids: CASSRGGMQYF. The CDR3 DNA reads TGTGCCAGCAGTCGAGGAGGCATGCAGTACTTC.

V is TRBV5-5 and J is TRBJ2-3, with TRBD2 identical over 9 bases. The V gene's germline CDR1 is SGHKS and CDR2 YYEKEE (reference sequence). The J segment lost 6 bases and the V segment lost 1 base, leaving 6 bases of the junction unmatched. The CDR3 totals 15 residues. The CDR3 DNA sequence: TGTGCCAGCAGCTTGATCCTAGCGGGAATGGATACGCAGTATTTT. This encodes CASSLILAGMDTQYF.

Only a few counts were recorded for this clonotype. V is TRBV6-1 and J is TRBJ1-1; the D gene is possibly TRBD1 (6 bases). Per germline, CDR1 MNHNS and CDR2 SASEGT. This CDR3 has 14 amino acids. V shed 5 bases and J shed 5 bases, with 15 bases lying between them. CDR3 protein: CASSYGGSRTEAFF. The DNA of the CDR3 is TGTGCCAGCAGTTATGGGGGCAGTCGGACTGAAGCTTTCTTT.

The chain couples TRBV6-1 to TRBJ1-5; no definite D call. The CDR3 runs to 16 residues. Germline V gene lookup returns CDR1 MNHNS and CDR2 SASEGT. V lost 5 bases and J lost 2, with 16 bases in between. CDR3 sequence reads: CASSPRTRAGNQPQHF. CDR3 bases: TGTGCCAGCAGTCCCCGGACCCGGGCTGGCAATCAGCCCCAGCATTTT.

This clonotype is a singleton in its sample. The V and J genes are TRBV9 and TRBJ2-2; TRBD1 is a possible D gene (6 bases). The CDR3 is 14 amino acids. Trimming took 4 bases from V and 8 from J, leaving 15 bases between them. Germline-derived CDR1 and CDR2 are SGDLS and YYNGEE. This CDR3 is CASSSQGLGGELFF. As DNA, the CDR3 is TGTGCCAGCAGCTCCCAGGGGCTGGGAGGGGAGCTGTTTTTT.

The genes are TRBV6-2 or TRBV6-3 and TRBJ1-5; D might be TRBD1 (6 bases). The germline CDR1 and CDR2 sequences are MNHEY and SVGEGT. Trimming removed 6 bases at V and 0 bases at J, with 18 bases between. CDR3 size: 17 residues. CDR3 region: CASSSPRGGTSNQPQHF. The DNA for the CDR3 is TGTGCCAGCAGCTCGCCTCGAGGGGGAACTAGCAATCAGCCCCAGCATTTT.

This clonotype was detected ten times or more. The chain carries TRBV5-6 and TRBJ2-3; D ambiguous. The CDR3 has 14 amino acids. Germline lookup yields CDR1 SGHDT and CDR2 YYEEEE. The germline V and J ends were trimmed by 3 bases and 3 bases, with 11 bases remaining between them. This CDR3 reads CASSSWVMTDTQYF. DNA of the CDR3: TGTGCCAGCAGCTCGTGGGTTATGACAGATACGCAGTATTTT. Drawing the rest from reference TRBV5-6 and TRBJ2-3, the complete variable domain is DAGVTQSPTHLIKTRGQQVTLRCSPKSGHDTVSWYQQALGQGPQFIFQYYEEEERQRGNFPDRFSGHQFPNYSSELNVNALLLGDSALYLCASSSWVMTDTQYFGPGTRLTVL.

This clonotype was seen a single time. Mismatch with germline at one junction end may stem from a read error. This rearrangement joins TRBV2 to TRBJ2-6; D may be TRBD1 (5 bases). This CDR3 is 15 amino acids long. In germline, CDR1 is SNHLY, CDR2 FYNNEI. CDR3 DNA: TGTGCCAGCAGTTTCACGACCGCTGGGGCCAGCGTCCTGACTTTC. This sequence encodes CASSFTTAGASVLTF.

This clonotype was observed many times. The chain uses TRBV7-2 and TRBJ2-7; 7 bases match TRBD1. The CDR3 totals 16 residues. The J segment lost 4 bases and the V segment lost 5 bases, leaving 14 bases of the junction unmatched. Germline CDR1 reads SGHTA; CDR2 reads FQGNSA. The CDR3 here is CASSEGFGTADYEQYF. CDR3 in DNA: TGTGCCAGCAGCGAGGGGTTCGGGACAGCTGATTACGAGCAGTACTTC.

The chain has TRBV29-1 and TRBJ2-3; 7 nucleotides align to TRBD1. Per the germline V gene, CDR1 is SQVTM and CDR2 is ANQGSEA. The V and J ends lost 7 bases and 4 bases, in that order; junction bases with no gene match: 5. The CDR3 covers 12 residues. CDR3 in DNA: TGCAGCGGGAAACAGGGGCCAGATACGCAGTATTTT. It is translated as CSGKQGPDTQYF.

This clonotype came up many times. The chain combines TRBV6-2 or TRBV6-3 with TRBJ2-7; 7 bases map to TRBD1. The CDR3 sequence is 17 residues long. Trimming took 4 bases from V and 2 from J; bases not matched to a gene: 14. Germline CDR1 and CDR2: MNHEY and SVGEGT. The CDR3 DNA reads TGTGCCAGCAGTTCGCACCCCGACAGGGCAAGACCCTACGAGCAGTACTTC. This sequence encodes CASSSHPDRARPYEQYF.

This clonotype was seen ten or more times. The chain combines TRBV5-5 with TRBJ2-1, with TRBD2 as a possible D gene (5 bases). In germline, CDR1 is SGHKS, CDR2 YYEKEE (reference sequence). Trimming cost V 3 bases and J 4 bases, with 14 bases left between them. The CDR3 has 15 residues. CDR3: CASSSRHGMYNEQFF. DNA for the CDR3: TGTGCCAGCAGCTCTCGACACGGGATGTACAATGAGCAGTTCTTC. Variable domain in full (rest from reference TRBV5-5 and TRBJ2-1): DAGVTQSPTHLIKTRGQQVTLRCSPISGHKSVSWYQQVLGQGPQFIFQYYEKEERGRGNFPDRFSARQFPNYSSELNVNALLLGDSALYLCASSSRHGMYNEQFFGPGTRLTVL.

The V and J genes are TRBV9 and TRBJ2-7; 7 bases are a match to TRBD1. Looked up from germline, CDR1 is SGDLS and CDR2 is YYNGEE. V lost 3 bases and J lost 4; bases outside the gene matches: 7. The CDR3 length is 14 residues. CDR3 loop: CASSAVGGTYEQYF. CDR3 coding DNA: TGTGCCAGCAGCGCGGTAGGGGGCACGTACGAGCAGTACTTC. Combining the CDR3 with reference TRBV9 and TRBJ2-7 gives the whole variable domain DSGVTQTPKHLITATGQRVTLRCSPRSGDLSVYWYQQSLDQGLQFLIQYYNGEERAKGNILERFSAQQFPDLHSELNLSSLELGDSALYFCASSAVGGTYEQYFGPGTRLTVT.

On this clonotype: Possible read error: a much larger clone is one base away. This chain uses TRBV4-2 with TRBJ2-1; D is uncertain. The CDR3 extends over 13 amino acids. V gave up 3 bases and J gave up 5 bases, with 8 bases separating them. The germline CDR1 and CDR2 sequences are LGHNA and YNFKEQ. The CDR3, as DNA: TGTGCCAGCAGCCACGAGGATGACAATGAGCAGTTCTTC. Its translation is CASSHEDDNEQFF.